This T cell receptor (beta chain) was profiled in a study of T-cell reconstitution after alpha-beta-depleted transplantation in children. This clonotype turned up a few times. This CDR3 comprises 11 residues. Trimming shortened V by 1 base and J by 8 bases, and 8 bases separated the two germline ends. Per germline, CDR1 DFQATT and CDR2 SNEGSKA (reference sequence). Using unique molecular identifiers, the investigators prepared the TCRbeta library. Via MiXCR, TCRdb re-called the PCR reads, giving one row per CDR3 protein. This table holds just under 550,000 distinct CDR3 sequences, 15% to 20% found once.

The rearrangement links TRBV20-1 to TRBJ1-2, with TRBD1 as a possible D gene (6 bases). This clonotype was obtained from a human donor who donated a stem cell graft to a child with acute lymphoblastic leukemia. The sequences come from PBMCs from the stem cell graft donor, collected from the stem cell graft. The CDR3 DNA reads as TGCAGTGCTAGAGGAGGGGGAGGCTACACCTTC. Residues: CSARGGGGYTF.